The subject of this entry is one T cell receptor (beta chain). Its target is not known. The sample contains more than one DNA sequence encoding this CDR3. At the deep level, the assay was run. Genomic DNA (from each subset) was split evenly across several immunoSEQ plates. Libraries were prepared by immunoSEQ multiplex PCR; TCRdb keeps only in-frame clonotypes and omits some of them. The sample lists some 2 million clones; about 95% were seen once. The data derive from a study of shared clonotypes between healthy human individuals. The naive CD8 population came from CD45RO-negative cells selected for CCR7, without terminally differentiated effector memory CD45RA+ cells. Overall study findings and caveats: The study found lower generation probabilities in non-shared clonotypes than in those shared by all four donors. As a rule, naive subsets had a larger estimated richness than memory subsets.

Germline V gives CDR1 MGHRA, CDR2 YSYEKL. Trimming cost V 6 bases and J 2 bases, with 8 bases left between them. This CDR3 is 12 amino acids long. The material sequenced was naive CD8+ T cells sorted from blood. This TCR came from a man younger than 30 in good health. The chain carries TRBV4-1 and TRBJ2-7; D possibly corresponds to TRBD2 (5 bases). The CDR3 loop reads CASSDGTYEQYF. In nucleotides, the CDR3 is TGCGCCAGCAGTGACGGGACCTACGAGCAGTACTTC.